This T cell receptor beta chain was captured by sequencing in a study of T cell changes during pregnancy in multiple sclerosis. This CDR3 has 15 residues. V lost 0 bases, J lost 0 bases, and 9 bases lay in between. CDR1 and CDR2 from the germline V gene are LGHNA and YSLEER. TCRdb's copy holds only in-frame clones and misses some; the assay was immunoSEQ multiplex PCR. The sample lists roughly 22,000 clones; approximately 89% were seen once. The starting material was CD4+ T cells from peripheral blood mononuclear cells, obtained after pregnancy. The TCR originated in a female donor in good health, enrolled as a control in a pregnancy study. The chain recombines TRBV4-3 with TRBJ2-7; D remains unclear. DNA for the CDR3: TGCGCCAGCAGCCAAGAAGTGGGCCTCTCCTACGAGCAGTACTTC. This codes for CASSQEVGLSYEQYF.